Ten or more counts support the clone carrying this TCR beta chain. What it recognizes is unknown. The data belong to a study of T-cell reconstitution after alpha-beta-depleted transplantation in children. Findings and limits, study-wide: Several hundred expanded graft clones reportedly were the source of alpha-beta T cells about two months after transplant. Among T cells one year after transplant, newly produced cells accounted for most counts and diversity. Where some patients showed high TCRbeta diversity at day 60, it came from recipient T cells and thymic progenitors that had survived.

The CDR3 spans 18 residues. Trimming removed 0 bases from V and 2 bases from J, with 19 bases in between. Unique molecular identifiers were used in preparing the TCRbeta library. TCRdb called the PCR reads again in MiXCR, with one record for every CDR3 protein. The sample consists of about 290,000 distinct CDR3 sequences, 7.5% to 9% of them appearing once. V usage is TRBV12-3 or TRBV12-4 and J usage is TRBJ2-5, with a weak D call TRBD1 (5 bases). The sequencing here drew on peripheral blood, taken 360 days after TCRalphabeta/CD19-depleted stem cell transplant. The receptor was derived from a female patient aged 2 to 10 who had a stem cell transplant for Fanconi anemia, so the T cells may come from the graft donor. CDR3 DNA: TGTGCCAGCAGTTTAGCCCCCCGTGTAGGGGCTCTTCAAGAGACCCAGTACTTC. As protein: CASSLAPRVGALQETQYF.